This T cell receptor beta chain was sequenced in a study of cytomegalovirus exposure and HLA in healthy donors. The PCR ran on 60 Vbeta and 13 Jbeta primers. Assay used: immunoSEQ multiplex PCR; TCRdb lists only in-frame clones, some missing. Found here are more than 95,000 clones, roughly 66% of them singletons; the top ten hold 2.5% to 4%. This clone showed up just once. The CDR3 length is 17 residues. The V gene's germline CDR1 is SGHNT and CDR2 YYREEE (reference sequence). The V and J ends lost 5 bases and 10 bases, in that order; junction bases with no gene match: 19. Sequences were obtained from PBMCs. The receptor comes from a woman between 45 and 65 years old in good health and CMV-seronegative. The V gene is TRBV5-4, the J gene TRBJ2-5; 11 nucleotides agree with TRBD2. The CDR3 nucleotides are TGTGCCAGCAGTCCCCACCGCCTTAGCGGGGGGGATCAGGACCAGTACTTC. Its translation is CASSPHRLSGGDQDQYF.